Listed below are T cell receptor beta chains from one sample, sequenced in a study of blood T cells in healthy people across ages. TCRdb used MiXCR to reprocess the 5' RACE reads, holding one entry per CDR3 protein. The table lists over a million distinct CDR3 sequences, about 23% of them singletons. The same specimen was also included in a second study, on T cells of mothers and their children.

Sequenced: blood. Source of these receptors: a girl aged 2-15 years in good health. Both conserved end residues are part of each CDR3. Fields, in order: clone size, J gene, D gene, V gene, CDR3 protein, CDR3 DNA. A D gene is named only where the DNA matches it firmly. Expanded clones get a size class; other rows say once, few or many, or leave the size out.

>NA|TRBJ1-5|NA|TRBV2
CASTQTGVGQPQHF
TGTGCCAGCACTCAGACAGGAGTGGGACAGCCCCAGCATTTT
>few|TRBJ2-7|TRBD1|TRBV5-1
CASSPGQGSDEQYF
TGCGCCAGCAGCCCGGGACAGGGTTCGGACGAGCAGTACTTC
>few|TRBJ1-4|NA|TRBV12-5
CASAPGPGEEKLFF
TGTGCTAGTGCCCCGGGGCCGGGAGAAGAAAAACTGTTTTTT
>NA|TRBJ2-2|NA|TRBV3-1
CASSLDSSSGGELFF
TGTGCCAGCAGCCTGGACTCCTCAAGTGGCGGGGAGCTGTTTTTT
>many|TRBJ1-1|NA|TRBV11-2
CASSLVEVFSTEAFF
TGTGCCAGCAGCTTAGTCGAAGTGTTCAGCACTGAAGCTTTCTTT
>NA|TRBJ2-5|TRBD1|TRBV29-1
CSVLDRGRETQYF
TGCAGCGTTCTGGACAGGGGGCGAGAGACCCAGTACTTC
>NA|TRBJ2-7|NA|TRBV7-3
CASSWVGQGSSREQYF
TGTGCCAGCAGCTGGGTAGGGCAGGGCTCATCGCGGGAGCAGTACTTC
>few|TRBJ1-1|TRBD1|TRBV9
CASSALGGMNTEAFF
TGTGCCAGCAGCGCGTTAGGGGGCATGAACACTGAAGCTTTCTTT
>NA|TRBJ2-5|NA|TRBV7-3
CASSLLGMSGRETQYF
TGTGCCAGCAGCTTATTGGGTATGTCGGGAAGAGAGACCCAGTACTTC
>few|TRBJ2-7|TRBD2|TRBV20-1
CSARWAGGNYEQYF
TGCAGTGCTCGGTGGGCCGGGGGGAACTACGAGCAGTACTTC
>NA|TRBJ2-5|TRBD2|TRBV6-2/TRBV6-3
CASSSHRLAGHQETQYF
TGTGCCAGCAGTTCCCACCGACTAGCGGGGCACCAAGAGACCCAGTACTTC
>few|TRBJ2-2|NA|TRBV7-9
CASSSFDRPGELFF
TGTGCCAGCAGCTCATTTGACCGGCCCGGGGAGCTGTTTTTT
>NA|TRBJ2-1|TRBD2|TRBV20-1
CSARVGEGSYNEQFF
TGCAGTGCTAGGGTGGGGGAGGGCTCCTACAATGAGCAGTTCTTC
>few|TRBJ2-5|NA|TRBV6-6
CASSLPKRSETQYF
TGTGCCAGCAGCCTCCCAAAAAGGTCGGAGACCCAGTACTTC
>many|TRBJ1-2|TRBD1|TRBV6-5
CASSYLSGGVYGYTF
TGTGCCAGCAGTTACTTGTCAGGGGGAGTCTATGGCTACACCTTC
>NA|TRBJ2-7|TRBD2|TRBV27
CASSLSIAGATYEQYF
TGTGCCAGCAGTTTATCGATAGCGGGAGCGACCTACGAGCAGTACTTC
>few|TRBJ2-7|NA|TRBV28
CASSFNLWSGEQYF
TGTGCCAGCAGTTTTAATTTGTGGTCTGGCGAGCAGTACTTC
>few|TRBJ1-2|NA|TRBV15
CATSRDRVVDGYTF
TGTGCCACCAGCAGAGACAGGGTGGTGGATGGCTACACCTTC
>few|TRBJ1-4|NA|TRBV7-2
CASSYVRGVAEKLFF
TGTGCCAGCAGCTACGTCCGGGGAGTAGCAGAAAAACTGTTTTTT
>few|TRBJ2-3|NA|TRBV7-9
CASSLALLDTQYF
TGTGCCAGCAGCTTAGCGCTCCTAGATACGCAGTATTTT
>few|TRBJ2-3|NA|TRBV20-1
CSARSGSGGVDTQYF
TGCAGTGCTCGCTCGGGGAGCGGTGGTGTTGATACGCAGTATTTT
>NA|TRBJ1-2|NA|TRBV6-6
CASTLGDGYTF
TGTGCCAGCACCCTTGGGGATGGCTACACCTTC
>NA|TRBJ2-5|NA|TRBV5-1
CASSLAVSGSGGQETQYF
TGCGCCAGCAGCTTGGCCGTTAGCGGATCTGGGGGTCAAGAGACCCAGTACTTC
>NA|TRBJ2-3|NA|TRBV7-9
CASSSSDALDTQYF
TGTGCCAGCAGCTCCTCGGATGCACTAGATACGCAGTATTTT
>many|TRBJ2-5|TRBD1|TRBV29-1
CSADRGETQYF
TGCAGTGCTGACAGGGGAGAGACCCAGTACTTC
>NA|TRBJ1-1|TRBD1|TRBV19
CASSVYRGWSEAFF
TGTGCCAGTAGTGTGTACAGGGGATGGTCTGAAGCTTTCTTT
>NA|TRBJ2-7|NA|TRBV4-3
CASSQEADAYEQYF
TGCGCCAGCAGCCAAGAGGCAGATGCCTACGAGCAGTACTTC
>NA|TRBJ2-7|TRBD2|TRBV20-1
CSARALAGVHEQYF
TGCAGTGCTAGAGCGCTAGCGGGAGTCCACGAGCAGTACTTC
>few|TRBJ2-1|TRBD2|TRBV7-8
CASSGWGLLAGASPVDEQFF
TGTGCCAGCAGCGGTTGGGGGTTGCTAGCGGGAGCTTCCCCAGTGGATGAGCAGTTCTTC
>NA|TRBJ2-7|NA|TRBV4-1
CASSQGVAAVYEQYF
TGCGCCAGCAGCCAAGGAGTAGCTGCGGTATACGAGCAGTACTTC
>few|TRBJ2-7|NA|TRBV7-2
CASSYNGLGEQYF
TGTGCCAGCAGCTATAACGGGTTGGGCGAGCAGTACTTC
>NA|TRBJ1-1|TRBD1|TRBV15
CATSLGQGRFPSLEAFF
TGTGCCACCAGTTTAGGACAGGGAAGATTCCCCTCGCTGGAGGCTTTCTTT
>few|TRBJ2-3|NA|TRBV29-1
CSGRRWGYTDTQYF
TGCAGCGGTCGACGGTGGGGATACACAGATACGCAGTATTTT
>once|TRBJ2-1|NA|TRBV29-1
CSVDPQGDEQFF
TGCAGCGTTGACCCCCAGGGAGATGAGCAGTTCTTC
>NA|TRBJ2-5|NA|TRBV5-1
CASSFLWNQETQYF
TGCGCCAGCAGCTTCCTGTGGAATCAAGAGACCCAGTACTTC
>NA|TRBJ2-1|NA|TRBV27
CSSTSGLTYNEQFF
TGTTCCAGCACGTCAGGGTTAACCTACAATGAGCAGTTCTTC